This T cell receptor beta chain was found in a study of shared clonotypes between healthy human individuals. Turning to the study itself: Three CD4 naive, three CD4 memory, two CD8 naive and one CD8 memory plate were used per donor.

Study-level results: Compared with memory subsets, naive subsets generally had larger estimated richness.

Notes on this clone: Its antigen remains unidentified.

The CDR3 is made up of 16 amino acids. After removal of 3 bases from V and 6 bases from J, the junction contained 12 bases not matched to a gene. The germline V gene has CDR1 SGHAT and CDR2 FQDESV (reference sequence). Assay used: immunoSEQ multiplex PCR; TCRdb lists only in-frame clones, some missing. The sample includes roughly 1 million clones, about 80% of them seen just once. The V call is TRBV11-1, the J call TRBJ2-7; 9 bases are shared with TRBD2. The TCR comes from a man in his late teens or twenties in good health. Some clones in this sample may be carry-over from other donors' samples. Sequenced input: memory CD4+ T cells from PBMCs. The subset: CD45RA-negative fraction. As DNA, the CDR3 is TGTGCCAGCAGCTTCCGGGACACCTATAGCGGGAGCGAGCAGTACTTC. Translating gives CASSFRDTYSGSEQYF.